The 27 T cell receptor beta chains presented below share a single source sample, sequenced in a study of blood T cell repertoires in COVID-19. The protocol was immunoSEQ multiplex PCR, while the TCRdb copy is restricted to in-frame clones and leaves out a portion. The table includes roughly 110,000 clones, approximately 80% detected once. Sequencing was carried out using peripheral blood. These receptors were taken from a man between 70 and 80 years old with acute or convalescent COVID-19.

V gene TRBV29-1 combines with J gene TRBJ2-3, with 7 nucleotides matching TRBD1. With 3 bases clipped from V and 8 bases from J, the junction kept 11 bases outside the gene matches. Germline V lookup: CDR1 SQVTM, CDR2 ANQGSEA. The CDR3 loop spans 14 amino acids. The CDR3 DNA sequence: TGCAGCGTTGAGGGGCAGGGGGATGCGGTTACGCAGTATTTT. This gives the protein CSVEGQGDAVTQYF.

This clone showed up just a few times. The chain joins TRBV6-1 to TRBJ2-1, with TRBD1 matching 7 bases. With V trimmed by 4 bases and J by 3 bases, 15 bases remained unmatched. This CDR3 has 18 amino acids. Germline V gene data show CDR1 as MNHNS and CDR2 as SASEGT. The CDR3: CASSVPPGQHQVYNEQFF. The DNA for the CDR3 is TGTGCCAGCAGTGTACCTCCGGGACAGCACCAAGTCTACAATGAGCAGTTCTTC.

This chain uses TRBV7-3 with TRBJ1-2, with a possible D match to TRBD1 (5 bases). Germline loops: CDR1 SGHTA, CDR2 FQGTGA. Trimming shortened V by 5 bases and J by 8 bases, and 15 bases separated the two germline ends. This CDR3 spans 13 amino acids. For the CDR3, the DNA is TGTGCCAGCAGCCCGACCGGGCGGGGGGGCTACACCTTC. It codes for CASSPTGRGGYTF.

The chain recombines TRBV19 with TRBJ1-4, with TRBD1 identical over 7 bases. Germline values: CDR1 LNHDA, CDR2 SQIVND (reference sequence). The CDR3 totals 15 residues. V dropped 9 bases and J dropped 1; count of bases not matched to a gene: 8. The CDR3, as DNA: TGTGCCAGCTCGACAGGGCTGCGAACTAATGAAAAACTGTTTTTT. This sequence encodes CASSTGLRTNEKLFF.

This clone was seen a handful of times. The gene calls are TRBV27 and TRBJ1-4, with 8 bases lining up with TRBD1. The V gene end was trimmed by 6 bases and the J gene end by 0 bases; junction bases not matched to a gene: 9. The CDR3 is made up of 17 amino acids. Germline V lookup: CDR1 MNHEY, CDR2 SMNVEV (reference sequence). The CDR3 DNA reads as TGTGCCAGCAGGGATCGGACAGGGCCCGCAACTAATGAAAAACTGTTTTTT. Residues: CASRDRTGPATNEKLFF.

The gene calls are TRBV19 and TRBJ1-5, with D uncertain. The CDR3 loop spans 14 amino acids. CDR1 is LNHDA, CDR2 SQIVND, per germline (reference sequence). The V end lost 4 bases, the J end lost 5 bases, and 12 bases lay between the germline ends. The CDR3 bases are TGTGCCAGTAGTAAGGTCTTAGAGGATCAGCCCCAGCATTTT. Amino acids: CASSKVLEDQPQHF.

The CDR3 region is CASTGSSTDTQYF. The CDR3 coding sequence is TGTGCCAGCACAGGGTCTAGCACAGATACGCAGTATTTT. The V and J genes are TRBV2 and TRBJ2-3; perhaps TRBD1 as D (5 bases). From germline, CDR1 is SNHLY and CDR2 FYNNEI. V lost 7 bases and J 0 bases, leaving 8 bases between the germline ends. CDR3 length: 13 amino acids.

This clone was seen a single time. The chain uses TRBV19 and TRBJ1-3; D is perhaps TRBD1 (6 bases). The CDR3 spans 14 residues. The germline CDR1 and CDR2 sequences are LNHDA and SQIVND (reference sequence). The ends were cut back, 7 bases at V and 5 bases at J, with 15 bases in the middle. The CDR3 nucleotides read TGTGCCAGTACCTCGACAGGTACAAGAAACACCATATATTTT. Residues: CASTSTGTRNTIYF.

This clone occurred once. The J gene is TRBJ1-1, the V gene TRBV10-3; 9 bases are a match to TRBD1. The germline gives CDR1 ENHRY, CDR2 SYGVKD. The CDR3 length is 14 residues. The V gene end was trimmed by 10 bases and the J gene end by 5 bases; junction bases not matched to a gene: 11. CDR3 bases: TGTGCCACCATACCGGGACAGGGTAGGACTGAAGCTTTCTTT. Amino acid sequence: CATIPGQGRTEAFF.

The gene calls are TRBV7-6 and TRBJ1-3; TRBD1 might be the D (5 bases). V was cut by 1 base and J by 8 bases, with 9 bases left in between. Germline-derived CDR1 and CDR2 are SGHVS and FNYEAQ. The CDR3 is 13 residues long. CDR3 sequence (DNA): TGTGCCAGCAGCTTAGGGTCGGGGGACACCATATATTTT. This translates into CASSLGSGDTIYF.

In this sample, this clone turned up a few times. The CDR3 reads CASGLQGVNSPLHF. DNA of the CDR3: TGTGCTAGTGGTTTACAGGGGGTTAATTCACCCCTCCACTTT. The V gene is TRBV12-5, the J gene TRBJ1-6, with 8 bases matching TRBD1. CDR3 length: 14 residues. V was clipped by 3 bases and J by 6 bases; unmatched bases: 1. Germline V gene lookup returns CDR1 LGHNT and CDR2 FRNRAP.

The chain uses TRBV7-8 and TRBJ2-1; 12 nucleotides agree with TRBD2. V lost 5 bases, J lost 4 bases, and 6 bases stayed unmatched. CDR1 and CDR2 (germline): SGHVS, FQNEAQ. The CDR3 spans 16 residues. CDR3 coding DNA: TGTGCCAGCAGCCCTAGCGGGGGGGCAGGGTACAATGAGCAGTTCTTC. Amino acids: CASSPSGGAGYNEQFF.

The genes are TRBV6-2 or TRBV6-3 and TRBJ2-7, with D possibly being TRBD1 (5 bases). Germline V gene data show CDR1 as MNHEY and CDR2 as SVGEGT. Trimming took off 2 bases at V and 6 bases at J, with 11 bases between the two ends. The CDR3 spans 13 residues. The CDR3 coding sequence is TGTGCCAGCAGTTACGGCAGGGAAGCCGAGCAGTACTTC. Protein sequence: CASSYGREAEQYF.

The rearrangement joins TRBV5-1 to TRBJ1-4, with 8 positions matching TRBD1. The V and J ends lost 4 bases and 7 bases, in that order; junction bases with no gene match: 6. The CDR3 loop spans 14 amino acids. Per germline, CDR1 SGHRS and CDR2 YFSETQ. This CDR3 is CASSTGQEIEKLFF. Here the CDR3 DNA reads TGCGCCAGCAGCACGGGACAGGAGATTGAAAAACTGTTTTTT.

V and J are TRBV12-3 or TRBV12-4 and TRBJ2-7; tentative D call: TRBD1 (5 bases). The CDR3 extends over 12 amino acids. The V end lost 0 bases, the J end lost 9 bases, and 9 bases lay between the germline ends. CDR3 protein: CASSLARTGQYF. In nucleotides, the CDR3 is TGTGCCAGCAGTTTAGCGCGAACAGGGCAGTACTTC.

This clone was seen just once. The CDR3 coding sequence is TGTGCCAGCAGCTGGGGGACAGCGGGAGAGCAGCCCCAGCATTTT. Its protein product is CASSWGTAGEQPQHF. The chain uses TRBV7-2 and TRBJ1-5, with 7 bases identical to TRBD1. Trimming removed 4 bases from V and 7 bases from J; junction bases left unmatched: 10. The CDR3 runs to 15 residues. Germline assignment: CDR1 SGHTA and CDR2 FQGNSA.

The chain is built from TRBV4-2 and TRBJ1-4, with D possibly TRBD1 on 5 matching bases. The CDR3 extends over 18 amino acids. Germline V lookup: CDR1 LGHNA, CDR2 YNFKEQ. The V gene lost 0 bases and the J gene lost 8 bases, with 22 bases spanning the gap. The CDR3 DNA is TGTGCCAGCAGCCAAGATCTCCGATCCGGCCCCACAGGAGAAAAACTGTTTTTT. As protein: CASSQDLRSGPTGEKLFF.

J is TRBJ2-7 and V is TRBV10-2; TRBD2 matches 7 bases. Trimming at V came to 7 bases and at J to 0 bases, leaving 6 bases not matched to a gene. Germline V gene lookup returns CDR1 WSHSY and CDR2 SAAADI. This CDR3 spans 14 amino acids. The CDR3 DNA sequence: TGCGCCAGCATGTTCGGGGGGACCTCCTACGAGCAGTACTTC. Its protein is CASMFGGTSYEQYF.

The rearrangement links TRBV15 to TRBJ2-2, with D possibly matching TRBD2 (6 bases). CDR3 length equals 16 residues. V lost 0 bases to trimming and J lost 3 bases, with 11 bases between them. Germline V gives CDR1 LNHNV, CDR2 YYDKDF (reference sequence). The CDR3: CATSRDGGVDTGELFF. For the CDR3, the DNA is TGTGCCACCAGCAGAGATGGAGGGGTTGACACCGGGGAGCTGTTTTTT.

This rearrangement joins TRBV27 to TRBJ1-5, with 8 bases that match TRBD1. Germline V gives CDR1 MNHEY, CDR2 SMNVEV (reference sequence). V shed 3 bases and J 3 bases; nucleotides not matched to a gene: 4. The CDR3 has 15 residues. The chain's CDR3 is CASSFPGQVNQPQHF. DNA for the CDR3: TGTGCCAGCAGTTTCCCGGGACAGGTCAATCAGCCCCAGCATTTT.

The chain uses TRBV3-1 (or the pseudogene TRBV3-2) and TRBJ2-1, with 9 bases that match TRBD2. J gave up 9 bases and V 4 bases, and 10 bases lay outside the gene matches. CDR1 is LGHDT and CDR2 is YNNKEL in the germline V gene (reference sequence). The CDR3 consists of 15 residues. CDR3 DNA: TGTGCCAGCAGCCGCACCGCGGGGGGGCCTCTTGAGCAGTTCTTC. This encodes CASSRTAGGPLEQFF.

J is TRBJ2-3 and V is TRBV7-8; 8 nucleotides agree with TRBD1. This CDR3 is 16 amino acids long. Trimming took 5 bases from V and 5 from J; bases not matched to a gene: 12. Germline-derived CDR1 and CDR2 are SGHVS and FQNEAQ. CDR3 in amino acids: CASSPGGRGREDTQYF. The CDR3 DNA is TGTGCCAGCAGCCCAGGGGGCAGGGGGCGGGAAGATACGCAGTATTTT.

The chain combines TRBV7-2 with TRBJ1-2, with TRBD1 identical over 8 bases. CDR1 is SGHTA and CDR2 is FQGNSA in the germline V gene. After removal of 4 bases from V and 1 base from J, the junction contained 11 bases not matched to a gene. The length of the CDR3 is 17 residues. As DNA, the CDR3 is TGTGCCAGCAGCTCCGGGACAGGCGTATTGGATAACTATGGCTACACCTTC. This gives the protein CASSSGTGVLDNYGYTF.

This clone appeared once. The V gene is TRBV6-6, the J gene TRBJ1-5, with 7 positions matching TRBD1. V was clipped by 6 bases and J by 0 bases; unmatched bases: 5. The CDR3 has 15 residues. Germline CDR1 and CDR2: MNHNY and SVGAGI (reference sequence). DNA for the CDR3: TGTGCCAGCAGAGCAGGGACAGTTAGCAATCAGCCCCAGCATTTT. This codes for CASRAGTVSNQPQHF.

V gene TRBV11-2 combines with J gene TRBJ2-1, with TRBD2 identical over 13 bases. V was pared by 5 bases and J by 10 bases, with 8 bases of the junction left unmatched. The CDR3 spans 15 residues. Germline V lookup: CDR1 SGHAT, CDR2 FQNNGV. The CDR3 sequence is CASSTGLAGPREQFF. Written as DNA, the CDR3 is TGTGCCAGCAGCACGGGACTAGCGGGGCCCCGCGAGCAGTTCTTC.

J is TRBJ1-4 and V is TRBV6-5, with 9 bases fitting TRBD1. Germline V gives CDR1 MNHEY, CDR2 SVGAGI. V shed 6 bases, J shed 5 bases, and the junction held 4 bases outside the gene matches. The CDR3 contains 14 residues. CDR3 nucleotide sequence: TGTGCCAGCAGCGCACAGGGGGCAAATGAAAAACTGTTTTTT. Amino acid sequence: CASSAQGANEKLFF.

The chain combines TRBV3-1 (or the pseudogene TRBV3-2) with TRBJ2-7, with 13 positions matching TRBD2. The CDR3 runs 15 residues. The ends lost 3 bases at V and 2 bases at J; junction bases unmatched: 1. Looked up from germline, CDR1 is LGHDT and CDR2 is YNNKEL (reference sequence). CDR3 DNA sequence: TGTGCCAGCAGCCACGGGACTAGCGGGGCCTACGAGCAGTACTTC. Its translation is CASSHGTSGAYEQYF.